This T cell receptor (beta chain) was recovered during a study of Ad26.COV2.S vaccination and SARS-CoV-2 variants. Study-level background: Ad26.COV2.S arm of COV1001 included the donor.

Germline-derived CDR1 and CDR2 are MNHEY and SVGAGI. The CDR3 has 13 amino acids. V shed 6 bases, J shed 3 bases, and the junction held 5 bases outside the gene matches. General observations from the study: Substantial post-vaccination breadth of spike-specific CD8+ and CD4+ T cell responses was reported.

Noted treatment: 15 to 20 received Ad26.COV2.S at low or high dose, single or two shots; 5 received placebo; per-sample allocation not given. Sample collection was performed on day 63 after the first vaccine or placebo injection. Immunization relied on an Ad26 vector, which expressed Wuhan-strain SARS-CoV-2 spike. On this clone itself: The antigen remains undetermined.

TCRdb's copy holds only in-frame clones and misses some; the assay was immunoSEQ multiplex PCR. The data show about 390,000 clones, 88% seen once. This TCR derives from a person aged 18-60 years who received the Ad26.COV2.S COVID-19 vaccine or a placebo. The chain couples TRBV6-5 to TRBJ2-7; 7 nucleotides agree with TRBD2. The material sequenced was peripheral blood, taken in a trial of Ad26.COV2.S vaccine versus placebo. In DNA form, the CDR3 reads TGTGCCAGCAGGATGGGAGGGGACTACGAGCAGTACTTC. Protein product: CASRMGGDYEQYF.